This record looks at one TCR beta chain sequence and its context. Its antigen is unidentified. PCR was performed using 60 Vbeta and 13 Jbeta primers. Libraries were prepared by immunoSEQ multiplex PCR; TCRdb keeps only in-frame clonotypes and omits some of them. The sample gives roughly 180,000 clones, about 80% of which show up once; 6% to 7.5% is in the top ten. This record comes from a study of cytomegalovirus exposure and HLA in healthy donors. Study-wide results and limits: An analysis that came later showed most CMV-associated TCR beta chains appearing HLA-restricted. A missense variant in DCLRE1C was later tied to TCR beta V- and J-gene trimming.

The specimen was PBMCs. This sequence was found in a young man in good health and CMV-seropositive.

The CDR3 DNA follows: TGCAGCGTTGAATTCTTAGGAGGGGAGGACGAGAGAAACACCATATATTTT. Residues: CSVEFLGGEDERNTIYF. The chain uses TRBV29-1 and TRBJ1-3; a weak D match, TRBD1 (5 bases). Germline V gene data show CDR1 as SQVTM and CDR2 as ANQGSEA. The ends were cut back, 2 bases at V and 5 bases at J, with 22 bases in the middle. The CDR3 extends over 17 amino acids.